A selection of T cell receptor beta chains follows, all from one sample in a study of T cells in Graves' hyperthyroidism and ophthalmopathy. TCRdb passed the multiplex PCR reads through MiXCR, listing each CDR3 protein once. Altogether approximately 330,000 distinct CDR3 sequences are present, over 15% being singletons, with the ten largest covering about half. The sequencing sample was made of blood. These TCRs come from a woman in her forties or fifties with Graves' hyperthyroidism. Both conserved end residues are part of each CDR3. Fields, in order: D gene, J gene, clone size, V gene, CDR3 DNA, CDR3 protein. The D gene is left open where the match is weak. Size is stated for part of the rows, as once, few or many counts, or as a class when the clone is expanded.

d_gene: TRBD2
j_gene: TRBJ2-3
abundance: -
v_gene: TRBV27
CDR3nt: TGTGCCAGCAGCATCAGGACTAGCGGGACAGATACGCAGTATTTT
CDR3aa: CASSIRTSGTDTQYF

d_gene: TRBD1
j_gene: TRBJ2-6
abundance: few
v_gene: TRBV6-1
CDR3nt: TGTGCCAACTACGCGACCTACGGGACAGCTGGGGCCAACGTCCTGACTTTC
CDR3aa: CANYATYGTAGANVLTF

d_gene: TRBD1
j_gene: TRBJ2-1
abundance: -
v_gene: TRBV19
CDR3nt: TGTGCCAGTAGTTTTACAGGGGTGGGATACAATGAGCAGTTCTTC
CDR3aa: CASSFTGVGYNEQFF

d_gene: TRBD1
j_gene: TRBJ1-1
abundance: few
v_gene: TRBV7-9
CDR3nt: TGTGCCAGCAGCTCCGGACAGGGGATGAACACTGAAGCTTTCTTT
CDR3aa: CASSSGQGMNTEAFF

d_gene: -
j_gene: TRBJ1-1
abundance: -
v_gene: TRBV6-5
CDR3nt: TGTGCCAGCAGTTACCCCCAGAACACTGAAGCTTTCTTT
CDR3aa: CASSYPQNTEAFF

d_gene: TRBD1
j_gene: TRBJ1-2
abundance: once
v_gene: TRBV28
CDR3nt: TGTGCCAGCAGTGATCCTGGGACAGGGTCTAACTATGGCTACACCTTC
CDR3aa: CASSDPGTGSNYGYTF

d_gene: TRBD1
j_gene: TRBJ2-2
abundance: -
v_gene: TRBV10-3
CDR3nt: TGTGCCATCAAGGGACAGGGGAACACCGGGGAGCTGTTTTTT
CDR3aa: CAIKGQGNTGELFF

d_gene: -
j_gene: TRBJ2-5
abundance: -
v_gene: TRBV5-1
CDR3nt: TGCGCCAGCAGCTTATATCCCCTCCCGGGAGAGACCCAGTACTTC
CDR3aa: CASSLYPLPGETQYF

d_gene: -
j_gene: TRBJ2-2
abundance: few
v_gene: TRBV13
CDR3nt: TGTGCCAGCAGCTTAGCTGGTGCCGCGAACACCGGGGAGCTGTTTTTT
CDR3aa: CASSLAGAANTGELFF

d_gene: TRBD2
j_gene: TRBJ2-5
abundance: few
v_gene: TRBV29-1
CDR3nt: TGCAGCGTCCTCGCCCCTCTAGCGGGAGGGCCGCAAGAGACCCAGTACTTC
CDR3aa: CSVLAPLAGGPQETQYF

d_gene: TRBD1
j_gene: TRBJ2-5
abundance: many
v_gene: TRBV28
CDR3nt: TGTGCCAGCAGTACAACCGGGACAGGGGTCCAAGAGACCCAGTACTTC
CDR3aa: CASSTTGTGVQETQYF

d_gene: TRBD1
j_gene: TRBJ1-1
abundance: few
v_gene: TRBV20-1
CDR3nt: TGCAGTGCTAGAGCCAGTACAGGGGGCGGAACTGAAGCTTTCTTT
CDR3aa: CSARASTGGGTEAFF

d_gene: -
j_gene: TRBJ1-4
abundance: -
v_gene: TRBV5-5
CDR3nt: TGTGCCAGCAGCCTAGCACAGGGACCCCTAACTAATGAAAAACTGTTTTTT
CDR3aa: CASSLAQGPLTNEKLFF

d_gene: -
j_gene: TRBJ1-2
abundance: -
v_gene: TRBV10-2
CDR3nt: TGCGCCAGCAGTGAGTCTCTAAGGAGGAACTATGGCTACACCTTC
CDR3aa: CASSESLRRNYGYTF

d_gene: TRBD1
j_gene: TRBJ1-4
abundance: few
v_gene: TRBV25-1
CDR3nt: TGTGCCAGCAGTGAGGGGACAGGGGGCTCGGGAGGAGAAAAACTGTTTTTT
CDR3aa: CASSEGTGGSGGEKLFF

d_gene: -
j_gene: TRBJ1-3
abundance: -
v_gene: TRBV27
CDR3nt: TGTGCCAGCAGTTTTCGACCGGGGAACACCATATATTTT
CDR3aa: CASSFRPGNTIYF

d_gene: -
j_gene: TRBJ2-7
abundance: few
v_gene: TRBV6-2/TRBV6-3
CDR3nt: TGTGCCAGCAGTTTAAGTCCAGACTCCTACGAGCAGTACTTC
CDR3aa: CASSLSPDSYEQYF

d_gene: TRBD1
j_gene: TRBJ1-1
abundance: many
v_gene: TRBV11-2
CDR3nt: TGTGCCAGCAGTTCGACAGGGTGGAACACTGAAGCTTTCTTT
CDR3aa: CASSSTGWNTEAFF

d_gene: -
j_gene: TRBJ2-1
abundance: -
v_gene: TRBV12-3/TRBV12-4
CDR3nt: TGTGCCAGCAGTGGGGCCGGACGGGGCCCGGAGCAGTTCTTC
CDR3aa: CASSGAGRGPEQFF

d_gene: -
j_gene: TRBJ2-5
abundance: -
v_gene: TRBV20-1
CDR3nt: TGCAGTGCTAATTCAGCCGGGACCGCGGCAGAGACCCAGTACTTC
CDR3aa: CSANSAGTAAETQYF

d_gene: TRBD2
j_gene: TRBJ2-5
abundance: few
v_gene: TRBV7-2
CDR3nt: TGTGCCAGCAGCGTGCCGGGACTAGCCCAGTACTTC
CDR3aa: CASSVPGLAQYF

d_gene: -
j_gene: TRBJ1-1
abundance: few
v_gene: TRBV6-5
CDR3nt: TGTGCCAGCAGTTACTCACAGGTCTCTACTGAAGCTTTCTTT
CDR3aa: CASSYSQVSTEAFF

d_gene: TRBD2
j_gene: TRBJ2-5
abundance: -
v_gene: TRBV6-1
CDR3nt: TGTGCCACACACCGGGGCGGGAGTGGGGAGACCCAGTACTTC
CDR3aa: CATHRGGSGETQYF

d_gene: TRBD2
j_gene: TRBJ2-7
abundance: many
v_gene: TRBV5-1
CDR3nt: TGCGCCAGTGGACTAGCGGGAGCCTACGAGCAGTACTTC
CDR3aa: CASGLAGAYEQYF

d_gene: TRBD1
j_gene: TRBJ1-1
abundance: few
v_gene: TRBV28
CDR3nt: TGTACCAGCAGAAAACCGGGACAGGTCACTGAAGCTTTCTTT
CDR3aa: CTSRKPGQVTEAFF

d_gene: -
j_gene: TRBJ1-6
abundance: -
v_gene: TRBV7-6
CDR3nt: TGTGCCAGCAGCCAAGGGGGGGCCTCACCCCTCCACTTT
CDR3aa: CASSQGGASPLHF

d_gene: -
j_gene: TRBJ2-1
abundance: -
v_gene: TRBV5-6
CDR3nt: TGTGCCAGCAGCTTGCCCGGGACAAGGAATTACAATGAGCAGTTCTTC
CDR3aa: CASSLPGTRNYNEQFF

d_gene: -
j_gene: TRBJ2-1
abundance: many
v_gene: TRBV6-1
CDR3nt: TGTGCCAGCAGTGAAGACCCCCTGGGGCTCAATGAGCAGTTCTTC
CDR3aa: CASSEDPLGLNEQFF

d_gene: -
j_gene: TRBJ1-6
abundance: few
v_gene: TRBV28
CDR3nt: TGTGCCAGCAGTCCGGTGGGTTATAATTCACCCCTCCACTTT
CDR3aa: CASSPVGYNSPLHF

d_gene: -
j_gene: TRBJ1-6
abundance: -
v_gene: TRBV5-1
CDR3nt: TGTGCCAGCAGCTTGGCCCACGGCAGGGAGTATAATTCACCCCTCCACTTT
CDR3aa: CASSLAHGREYNSPLHF

d_gene: -
j_gene: TRBJ1-5
abundance: many
v_gene: TRBV18
CDR3nt: TGTGCCAGCTCACCAATCGGTGATCAGCCCCAGCATTTT
CDR3aa: CASSPIGDQPQHF

d_gene: TRBD2
j_gene: TRBJ2-3
abundance: many
v_gene: TRBV2
CDR3nt: TGTGCCAGTTCAGACTTTAGCGGGAGAACAGATACGCAGTATTTT
CDR3aa: CASSDFSGRTDTQYF

d_gene: TRBD1
j_gene: TRBJ1-2
abundance: many
v_gene: TRBV6-1
CDR3nt: TGTGCCAGCAGGGGACAGGGGACCAACTATGGCTACACCTTC
CDR3aa: CASRGQGTNYGYTF

d_gene: -
j_gene: TRBJ1-5
abundance: -
v_gene: TRBV10-3
CDR3nt: TGTGCCATCAGTGAGGACCCCGAAAACAGTCAGCCCCAGCATTTT
CDR3aa: CAISEDPENSQPQHF

d_gene: -
j_gene: TRBJ2-7
abundance: many
v_gene: TRBV3-1
CDR3nt: TGTGCCAGCAGCCAAATAACAGGACTCTACTACGAGCAGTACTTC
CDR3aa: CASSQITGLYYEQYF

d_gene: -
j_gene: TRBJ2-5
abundance: many
v_gene: TRBV15
CDR3nt: TGTGCCACCAGCAGCGGATCCAGAGAGACCCAGTACTTC
CDR3aa: CATSSGSRETQYF

d_gene: -
j_gene: TRBJ2-1
abundance: many
v_gene: TRBV7-9
CDR3nt: TGTGCCAGCAGCTTAGGCGGACAGTACAATGAGCAGTTCTTC
CDR3aa: CASSLGGQYNEQFF

d_gene: -
j_gene: TRBJ1-1
abundance: -
v_gene: TRBV19
CDR3nt: TGTGCCAGTAGTACTTACAGTAGCCGGAACACTGAAGCTTTCTTT
CDR3aa: CASSTYSSRNTEAFF

d_gene: -
j_gene: TRBJ1-1
abundance: many
v_gene: TRBV7-3
CDR3nt: TGTGCCAGCAGCTTAGCTCAGGGCCCGGGGACTGAAGCTTTCTTT
CDR3aa: CASSLAQGPGTEAFF

d_gene: -
j_gene: TRBJ2-7
abundance: many
v_gene: TRBV28
CDR3nt: TGTGCCAGCAGTTTCGGACAGCTCTCCTACGAGCAGTACTTC
CDR3aa: CASSFGQLSYEQYF

d_gene: -
j_gene: TRBJ2-5
abundance: many
v_gene: TRBV13
CDR3nt: TGTGCCAGCAGCTCGACTAGGAGAGAGACCCAGTACTTC
CDR3aa: CASSSTRRETQYF

d_gene: -
j_gene: TRBJ2-2
abundance: few
v_gene: TRBV6-5
CDR3nt: TGTGCCAGCAGTTACTCGGGGCAAACCGGGGAGCTGTTTTTT
CDR3aa: CASSYSGQTGELFF

d_gene: TRBD2
j_gene: TRBJ2-1
abundance: -
v_gene: TRBV12-3/TRBV12-4
CDR3nt: TGTGCCAGCACCCTGGGATCGGCGGGAGTATATGAGCAGTTCTTC
CDR3aa: CASTLGSAGVYEQFF

d_gene: -
j_gene: TRBJ2-4
abundance: few
v_gene: TRBV18
CDR3nt: TGTGCCAGCTCACCACGATTGTTGGGAGGTTGGGACATTCAGTACTTC
CDR3aa: CASSPRLLGGWDIQYF

d_gene: -
j_gene: TRBJ2-3
abundance: few
v_gene: TRBV7-9
CDR3nt: TGTGCCAGCACCGACAGCTCAGAGGCAGATACGCAGTATTTT
CDR3aa: CASTDSSEADTQYF

d_gene: -
j_gene: TRBJ1-3
abundance: -
v_gene: TRBV12-3/TRBV12-4
CDR3nt: TGTGCCAGCAGTTTAGGGGACCCCTCTGGAAACACCATATATTTT
CDR3aa: CASSLGDPSGNTIYF

d_gene: TRBD1
j_gene: TRBJ1-1
abundance: many
v_gene: TRBV18
CDR3nt: TGTGCCAGCTCAGTGTCGGACAGGGGCACTGAAGCTTTCTTT
CDR3aa: CASSVSDRGTEAFF